The 24 T cell receptor beta chains below were found in one sample sequenced in a study of T cell changes during pregnancy in multiple sclerosis. Only in-frame clones appear in the TCRdb table, and some are missing; sequencing was by immunoSEQ multiplex PCR. The data hold more than 75,000 clones, with over 80% observed a single time. This specimen was peripheral blood, taken in the first trimester of pregnancy. Receptors originate from a female donor with multiple sclerosis, enrolled in a pregnancy study.

CDR3 protein: CASSRTIARRYTDTQYF. CDR3 DNA sequence: TGTGCCAGCAGCCGGACTATAGCGCGTCGTTACACAGATACGCAGTATTTT. The rearrangement joins TRBV7-2 to TRBJ2-3; possible D gene TRBD2, 6 bases. This CDR3 comprises 17 residues. Trimming removed 5 bases from V and 2 bases from J, with 20 bases in between. Germline V lookup: CDR1 SGHTA, CDR2 FQGNSA.

The V gene is TRBV10-3, the J gene TRBJ1-1; TRBD1 agrees at 10 bases. The V gene end was trimmed by 6 bases and the J gene end by 5 bases; junction bases not matched to a gene: 9. The CDR3 is 15 residues long. CDR1 ENHRY and CDR2 SYGVKD come from the germline V gene. The CDR3 protein is CAIRDLGTGVTEAFF. DNA for the CDR3: TGTGCCATCAGGGATTTGGGGACAGGGGTAACTGAAGCTTTCTTT.

V is TRBV9 and J is TRBJ2-5, with TRBD2 identical over 9 bases. V was clipped by 5 bases and J by 5 bases; unmatched bases: 10. This CDR3 has 15 residues. Germline V gene lookup returns CDR1 SGDLS and CDR2 YYNGEE. CDR3: CASSVSSGVGETQYF. The CDR3 coding sequence is TGTGCCAGCAGTGTATCTAGCGGGGTTGGGGAGACCCAGTACTTC. The whole variable domain, filled in from reference TRBV9 and TRBJ2-5, reads DSGVTQTPKHLITATGQRVTLRCSPRSGDLSVYWYQQSLDQGLQFLIQYYNGEERAKGNILERFSAQQFPDLHSELNLSSLELGDSALYFCASSVSSGVGETQYFGPGTRLLVL.

The chain combines TRBV5-1 with TRBJ2-1; the D is unclear. In germline, CDR1 is SGHRS, CDR2 YFSETQ. CDR3 length: 13 amino acids. V dropped 2 bases and J dropped 6 bases, with 9 bases sitting between them. The CDR3 is CASSFLTGNEQFF. The CDR3 DNA reads TGCGCCAGCAGCTTCTTGACGGGCAATGAGCAGTTCTTC.

Worth noting for this clone: Other DNA sequences in the sample encode the same CDR3. This chain connects TRBV18 to TRBJ1-5; D may be TRBD1 (5 bases). CDR3 length: 13 amino acids. Germline V CDR1 and CDR2: KGHSH, LQKENI. Trimming cost V 2 bases and J 4 bases, with 6 bases left between them. The CDR3, as DNA: TGTGCCAGCTCACCAGACAGAAATCAGCCCCAGCATTTT. As protein: CASSPDRNQPQHF.

CDR3 sequence reads: CASRTGDNEKLFF. In DNA form, the CDR3 reads TGTGCCAGTCGGACAGGGGATAATGAAAAACTGTTTTTT. This chain joins TRBV19 and TRBJ1-4; 9 bases agree with TRBD1. The CDR3 length is 13 residues. V was pared by 8 bases and J by 4 bases, with 2 bases of the junction left unmatched. The germline gives CDR1 LNHDA, CDR2 SQIVND (reference sequence).

The chain is built from TRBV10-3 and TRBJ1-6; a weak D match, TRBD1 (5 bases). This CDR3 has 13 amino acids. The V and J ends lost 2 bases and 9 bases respectively, with 8 bases between them. The germline V gene encodes CDR1 ENHRY and CDR2 SYGVKD. Here the CDR3 reads CAISERGGSPLHF. CDR3 DNA sequence: TGTGCCATCAGTGAGAGGGGCGGTTCACCCCTCCACTTT.

This sequence joins TRBV2 and TRBJ1-2; 7 nucleotides line up with TRBD1. This CDR3 contains 13 residues. The V segment lost 3 bases and the J segment 3 bases; nucleotides outside the gene matches: 1. The germline CDR1 and CDR2 sequences are SNHLY and FYNNEI. The CDR3 DNA sequence: TGTGCCAGCAGTGACGGGACAGACTATGGCTACACCTTC. Amino acids: CASSDGTDYGYTF.

This chain uses TRBV19 with TRBJ1-2; weak D call: TRBD1 (6 bases). Germline CDR1 and CDR2: LNHDA and SQIVND (reference sequence). The CDR3 extends over 15 amino acids. V gave up 5 bases and J gave up 2 bases, with 15 bases separating them. As DNA, the CDR3 is TGTGCCAGTAGTCCCCAGACAGGTTTAAACTATGGCTACACCTTC. Protein product: CASSPQTGLNYGYTF.

The chain's CDR3 is CASSRDINTEAFF. The CDR3 coding sequence is TGTGCCAGCAGCCGGGACATAAACACTGAAGCTTTCTTT. This chain uses TRBV14 with TRBJ1-1, with D maybe TRBD1 (6 bases). The ends were cut back, 4 bases at V and 2 bases at J, with 8 bases in the middle. The germline V gene has CDR1 SGHDN and CDR2 FVKESK. CDR3 length: 13 amino acids.

This clone was observed a single time. This chain joins TRBV2 and TRBJ2-7; maybe TRBD1 (6 bases). Germline V gene lookup returns CDR1 SNHLY and CDR2 FYNNEI. This CDR3 region has 15 residues. V was clipped by 6 bases and J by 0 bases, with 15 bases between them. The CDR3: CASRNYRVGSYEQYF. The CDR3 nucleotides are TGTGCCAGCAGGAATTACAGGGTGGGCTCCTACGAGCAGTACTTC. Full variable domain (outside the CDR3, taken from reference TRBV2 and TRBJ2-7): EPEVTQTPSHQVTQMGQEVILRCVPISNHLYFYWYRQILGQKVEFLVSFYNNEISEKSEIFDDQFSVERPDGSNFTLKIRSTKLEDSAMYFCASRNYRVGSYEQYFGPGTRLTVT.

The chain employs TRBV2 and TRBJ2-7; possibly TRBD1 for D (5 bases). The germline CDR1 and CDR2 sequences are SNHLY and FYNNEI. The V gene lost 7 bases and the J gene lost 1 base, with 11 bases spanning the gap. This CDR3 is built from 13 residues. The DNA of the CDR3 is TGTGCCAGCACCCTCAAGGGGTCCTACGAGCAGTACTTC. Amino acids: CASTLKGSYEQYF.

J is TRBJ2-2 and V is TRBV14; TRBD2 agrees at 7 bases. Losses at the gene ends were 4 bases for V and 0 bases for J; bases not matched to a gene: 5. Germline-derived CDR1 and CDR2 are SGHDN and FVKESK. The CDR3 sequence is 16 residues long. The CDR3 reads CASSLIAGANTGELFF. For the CDR3, the DNA is TGTGCCAGCAGCCTCATAGCGGGCGCGAACACCGGGGAGCTGTTTTTT.

J is TRBJ1-2 and V is TRBV7-9, with D maybe TRBD1 (6 bases). Looked up from germline, CDR1 is SEHNR and CDR2 is FQNEAQ (reference sequence). The length of the CDR3 is 15 residues. The V end was cut by 5 bases, the J end by 1 base, with 14 bases between. The CDR3 here is CASSADRTFNYGYTF. CDR3 bases: TGTGCCAGCAGCGCTGACAGGACCTTTAACTATGGCTACACCTTC.

J is TRBJ1-2 and V is TRBV18, with D maybe TRBD1 (6 bases). The CDR3 is made up of 16 amino acids. V lost 3 bases and J lost 0, with 14 bases in between. Per the germline V gene, CDR1 is KGHSH and CDR2 is LQKENI. This CDR3 reads CASSPRTGTSNYGYTF. The CDR3 coding sequence is TGTGCCAGCTCACCTCGTACAGGGACCTCTAACTATGGCTACACCTTC.

The V and J genes are TRBV7-9 and TRBJ2-1; unclear D gene. CDR3 length equals 12 residues. V gave up 5 bases and J gave up 8 bases, with 10 bases separating them. From germline, CDR1 is SEHNR and CDR2 FQNEAQ (reference sequence). In nucleotides, the CDR3 is TGTGCCAGCAGCCCCCGGTGGTATGAGCAGTTCTTC. As protein: CASSPRWYEQFF.

The CDR3 protein is CASSRQGPGTEAFF. Written as DNA, the CDR3 is TGTGCCAGCAGCCGACAGGGCCCGGGCACTGAAGCTTTCTTT. This chain connects TRBV7-6 to TRBJ1-1, with TRBD1 matching over 7 bases. There are 14 residues in the CDR3. Germline values: CDR1 SGHVS, CDR2 FNYEAQ. Trimming cost V 5 bases and J 4 bases; bases outside gene matches: 7. The full variable domain, in which reference TRBV7-6 and TRBJ1-1 provide the parts outside the CDR3, is GAGVSQSPRYKVTKRGQDVALRCDPISGHVSLYWYRQALGQGPEFLTYFNYEAQQDKSGLPNDRFSAERPEGSISTLTIQRTEQRDSAMYRCASSRQGPGTEAFFGQGTRLTVV.

V and J are TRBV9 and TRBJ2-7, with D unresolved. V lost 0 bases and J 5 bases, leaving 12 bases between the germline ends. Germline V lookup: CDR1 SGDLS, CDR2 YYNGEE. The CDR3 sequence is 14 residues long. This CDR3 reads CASSVGVSGHEQYF. CDR3 sequence (DNA): TGTGCCAGCAGCGTAGGAGTGTCAGGCCACGAGCAGTACTTC.

The rearrangement joins TRBV27 to TRBJ2-1; weak D call: TRBD1 (6 bases). Trimming cost V 5 bases and J 7 bases, with 12 bases left between them. CDR1 and CDR2 from the germline V gene are MNHEY and SMNVEV (reference sequence). This CDR3 has 13 residues. The CDR3 nucleotides read TGTGCCAGCAGTCCGCGGCAGGGGAATGAGCAGTTCTTC. Residues: CASSPRQGNEQFF.

CDR3: CASSSPSTDTQYF. CDR3 in DNA: TGTGCCAGCAGCTCTCCTAGCACAGATACGCAGTATTTT. The chain combines TRBV7-2 with TRBJ2-3; D not resolved. Trimming stripped 4 bases from V and 0 bases from J, with 5 bases between. This CDR3 region has 13 residues. Germline V gene sequence: CDR1 SGHTA, CDR2 FQGNSA.

The J gene is TRBJ2-3, the V gene TRBV18; TRBD1 matches at 7 bases. The J segment lost 5 bases and the V segment lost 6 bases, leaving 11 bases of the junction unmatched. Germline CDR1 KGHSH, CDR2 LQKENI. The CDR3 length is 15 residues. The CDR3 sequence: CASSPTGAKGDTQYF. CDR3 bases: TGTGCCAGCTCCCCAACAGGGGCGAAGGGAGATACGCAGTATTTT.

The J gene is TRBJ2-2, the V gene TRBV5-1; TRBD2 aligns across 12 bases. V lost 6 bases and J lost 4; bases outside the gene matches: 4. Germline loops: CDR1 SGHRS, CDR2 YFSETQ. This CDR3 is built from 15 residues. The CDR3 loop is CASTGLAGSTGELFF. CDR3 DNA sequence: TGCGCCAGCACAGGACTAGCGGGAAGCACCGGGGAGCTGTTTTTT.

The J gene is TRBJ1-5, the V gene TRBV29-1; D is perhaps TRBD1 (5 bases). This CDR3 spans 12 amino acids. Trimming removed 6 bases from V and 6 bases from J, with 12 bases in between. The germline CDR1 and CDR2 sequences are SQVTM and ANQGSEA. CDR3 sequence reads: CSVSGQGQPQHF. The CDR3 DNA reads TGCAGCGTCTCCGGCCAGGGTCAGCCCCAGCATTTT.

V is TRBV19 and J is TRBJ2-5; 9 bases line up with TRBD1. The CDR3 contains 14 residues. Germline V gives CDR1 LNHDA, CDR2 SQIVND (reference sequence). V lost 3 bases, J lost 4 bases, and 3 bases stayed unmatched. CDR3 DNA sequence: TGTGCCAGTAGTATGGGGACAGGGCCAGAGACCCAGTACTTC. Its translation: CASSMGTGPETQYF.